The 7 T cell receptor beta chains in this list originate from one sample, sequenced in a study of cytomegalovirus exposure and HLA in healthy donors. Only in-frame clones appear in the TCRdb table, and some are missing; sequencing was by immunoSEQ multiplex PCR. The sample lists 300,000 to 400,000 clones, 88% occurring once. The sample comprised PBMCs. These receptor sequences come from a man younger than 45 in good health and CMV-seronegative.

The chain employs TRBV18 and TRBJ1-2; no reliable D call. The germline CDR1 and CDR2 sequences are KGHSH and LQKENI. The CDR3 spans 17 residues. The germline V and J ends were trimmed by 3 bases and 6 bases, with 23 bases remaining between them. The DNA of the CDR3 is TGTGCCAGCTCACCGGATATACGTACAGCTCATCCCAATGGCTACACCTTC. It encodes CASSPDIRTAHPNGYTF.

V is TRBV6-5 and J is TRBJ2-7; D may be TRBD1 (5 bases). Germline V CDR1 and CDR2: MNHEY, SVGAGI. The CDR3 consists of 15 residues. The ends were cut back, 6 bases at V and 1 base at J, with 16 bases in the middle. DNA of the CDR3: TGTGCCAGCAGATACCAGGGATTGGGATCCTACGAGCAGTACTTC. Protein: CASRYQGLGSYEQYF.

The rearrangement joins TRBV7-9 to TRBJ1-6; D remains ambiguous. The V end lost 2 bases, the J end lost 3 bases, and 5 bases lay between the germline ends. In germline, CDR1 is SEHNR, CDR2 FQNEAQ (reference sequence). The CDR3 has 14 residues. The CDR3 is CASSLSGYNSPLHF. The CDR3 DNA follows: TGTGCCAGCAGCTTATCCGGCTATAATTCACCCCTCCACTTT.

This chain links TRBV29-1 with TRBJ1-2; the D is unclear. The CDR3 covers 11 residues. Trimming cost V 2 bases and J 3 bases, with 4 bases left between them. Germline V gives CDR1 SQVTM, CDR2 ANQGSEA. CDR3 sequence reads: CSVETHYGYTF. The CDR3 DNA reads TGCAGCGTTGAAACACACTATGGCTACACCTTC.

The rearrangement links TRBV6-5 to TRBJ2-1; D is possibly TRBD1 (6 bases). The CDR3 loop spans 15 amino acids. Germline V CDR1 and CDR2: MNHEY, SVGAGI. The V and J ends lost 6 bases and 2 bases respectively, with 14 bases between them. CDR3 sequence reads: CASRTIRTAYNEQFF. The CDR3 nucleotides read TGTGCCAGCAGAACAATTCGGACAGCCTACAATGAGCAGTTCTTC.

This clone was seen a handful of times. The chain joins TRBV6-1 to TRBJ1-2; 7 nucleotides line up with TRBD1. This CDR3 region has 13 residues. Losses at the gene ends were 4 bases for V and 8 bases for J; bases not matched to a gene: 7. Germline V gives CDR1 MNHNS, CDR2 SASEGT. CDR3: CASSARDRRGYTF. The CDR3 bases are TGTGCCAGCAGTGCCCGGGACAGAAGGGGCTACACCTTC.

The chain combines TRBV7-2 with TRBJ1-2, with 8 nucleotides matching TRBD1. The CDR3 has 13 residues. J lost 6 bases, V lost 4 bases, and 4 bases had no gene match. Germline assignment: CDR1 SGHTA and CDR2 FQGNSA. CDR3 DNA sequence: TGTGCCAGCAGCTCCGACAGGGGTGATGGCTACACCTTC. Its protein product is CASSSDRGDGYTF.